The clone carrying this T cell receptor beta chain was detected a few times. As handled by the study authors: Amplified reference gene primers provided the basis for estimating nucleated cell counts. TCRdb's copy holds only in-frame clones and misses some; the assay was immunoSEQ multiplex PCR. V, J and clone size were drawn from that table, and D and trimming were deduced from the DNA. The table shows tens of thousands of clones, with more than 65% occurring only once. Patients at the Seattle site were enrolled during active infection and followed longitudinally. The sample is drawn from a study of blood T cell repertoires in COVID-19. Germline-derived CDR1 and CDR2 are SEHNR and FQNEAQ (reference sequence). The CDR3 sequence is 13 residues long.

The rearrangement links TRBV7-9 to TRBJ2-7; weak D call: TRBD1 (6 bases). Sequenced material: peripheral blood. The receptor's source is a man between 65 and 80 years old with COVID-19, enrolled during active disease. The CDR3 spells CAYRQGTVGEQYF. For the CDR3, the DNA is TGTGCATACAGGCAGGGGACGGTTGGCGAGCAGTACTTC.